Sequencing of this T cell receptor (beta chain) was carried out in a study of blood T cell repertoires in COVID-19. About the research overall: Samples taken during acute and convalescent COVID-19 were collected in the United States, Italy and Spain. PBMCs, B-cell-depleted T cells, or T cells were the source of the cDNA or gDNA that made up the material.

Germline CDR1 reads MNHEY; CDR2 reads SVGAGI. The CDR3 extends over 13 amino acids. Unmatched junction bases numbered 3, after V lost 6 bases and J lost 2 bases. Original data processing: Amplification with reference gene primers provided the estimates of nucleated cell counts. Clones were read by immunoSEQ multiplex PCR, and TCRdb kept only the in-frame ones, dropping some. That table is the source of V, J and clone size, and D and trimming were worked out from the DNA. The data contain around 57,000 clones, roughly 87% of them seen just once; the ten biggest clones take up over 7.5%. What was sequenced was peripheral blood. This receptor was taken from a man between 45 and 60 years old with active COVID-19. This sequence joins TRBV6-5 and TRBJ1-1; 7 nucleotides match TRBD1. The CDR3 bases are TGTGCCAGCAGGGGACAGCAAAACACTGAAGCTTTCTTT. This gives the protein CASRGQQNTEAFF.